The T cell receptor beta chain described here comes from a study of blood T cells in healthy people across ages. V was clipped by 6 bases and J by 4 bases; unmatched bases: 7. CDR3 size: 14 residues. Germline V gives CDR1 DFQATT, CDR2 SNEGSKA (reference sequence). This clonotype appeared once. Its target is not known. For every donor, a draw yielded approximately 9.9 milliliters of peripheral blood. General study points: Naive and antigen-experienced cells could not be conclusively compared, given unsorted PBMCs. Long-lived and aged donors differed, with more naive CD4+ cells and higher diversity in the long-lived.

PCR was performed a second time for roughly 6 to 12 cycles using a sample-barcoded 5' primer and a J-beta primer mix. Each TCR beta cDNA got a 12-nucleotide random molecular identifier. TCRdb fed the 5' RACE reads into MiXCR, producing one record per CDR3 protein. The repertoire includes about 1,500,000 distinct CDR3 sequences, 28% of them detected once, and approximately 7.7% sits in the top ten. This sequence was found in a woman aged 25 to 39 in good health. The specimen sequenced was blood. The gene calls are TRBV20-1 and TRBJ2-2; TRBD2 matches 8 bases. The CDR3 DNA reads TGCAGTGCCAGACGGCGGGGGGTCACCGGGGAGCTGTTTTTT. It codes for CSARRRGVTGELFF.